The rows below give T cell receptor beta chains drawn from one sample of a study of CD8 T cells in ankylosing spondylitis. TCRdb recomputed calls from the 5' RACE reads with MiXCR, one row per CDR3 protein. The data show about 800,000 distinct CDR3 sequences, approximately 12% seen once. Sample: blood, either unsorted or a sorted T cell fraction (not recorded which). These receptors all come from a male donor with ankylosing spondylitis. Each CDR3 is given with its conserved first and last residue. The D gene is left open where the match is weak. Clone size, where shown, is once, few, many, or a class for clones that have expanded.

v_call: TRBV7-9
d_call: NA
clone_size: few
j_call: TRBJ2-2
cdr3_aa: CASSFVGVGELFF
cdr3_nt: TGTGCCAGCAGCTTTGTAGGGGTCGGGGAGCTGTTTTTT

v_call: TRBV29-1
d_call: NA
clone_size: many
j_call: TRBJ1-2
cdr3_aa: CSVEPLLRTAYGYTF
cdr3_nt: TGCAGCGTTGAACCCCTCCTTCGGACAGCCTATGGCTACACCTTC

v_call: TRBV27
d_call: TRBD2
clone_size: few
j_call: TRBJ2-6
cdr3_aa: CASSPSGGSGANVLTF
cdr3_nt: TGTGCCAGCAGTCCTTCGGGGGGCTCTGGGGCCAACGTCCTGACTTTC

v_call: TRBV20-1
d_call: TRBD1
clone_size: NA
j_call: TRBJ2-6
cdr3_aa: CSAIPLDRAGANVLTF
cdr3_nt: TGCAGTGCTATTCCCCTAGACAGGGCTGGGGCCAACGTCCTGACTTTC

v_call: TRBV5-1
d_call: NA
clone_size: NA
j_call: TRBJ2-3
cdr3_aa: CASSFNGGLTDTQYF
cdr3_nt: TGCGCCAGCAGCTTTAATGGGGGGCTCACAGATACGCAGTATTTT

v_call: TRBV5-1
d_call: NA
clone_size: few
j_call: TRBJ2-1
cdr3_aa: CASSLELAYSYNEQFF
cdr3_nt: TGCGCCAGCAGCTTGGAGCTAGCGTACTCCTACAATGAGCAGTTCTTC

v_call: TRBV20-1
d_call: NA
clone_size: few
j_call: TRBJ2-7
cdr3_aa: CSALGGVYEQYF
cdr3_nt: TGCAGTGCCCTGGGCGGGGTCTACGAGCAGTACTTC

v_call: TRBV28
d_call: NA
clone_size: NA
j_call: TRBJ2-2
cdr3_aa: CASKPSGLTNTGELFF
cdr3_nt: TGTGCCAGCAAACCCTCGGGACTGACGAACACCGGGGAGCTGTTTTTT

v_call: TRBV6-2/TRBV6-3
d_call: NA
clone_size: NA
j_call: TRBJ2-3
cdr3_aa: CASSSLYGGTDTQYF
cdr3_nt: TGTGCCAGCAGTTCACTATACGGAGGGACAGATACGCAGTATTTT

v_call: TRBV20-1
d_call: NA
clone_size: few
j_call: TRBJ2-3
cdr3_aa: CSARVGATDTQYF
cdr3_nt: TGCAGTGCTAGGGTCGGGGCCACAGATACGCAGTATTTT

v_call: TRBV6-1
d_call: NA
clone_size: NA
j_call: TRBJ1-6
cdr3_aa: CASTRGAGYSPLHF
cdr3_nt: TGTGCCAGCACCCGGGGGGCAGGATATTCACCCCTCCACTTT

v_call: TRBV25-1
d_call: NA
clone_size: few
j_call: TRBJ2-4
cdr3_aa: CASSERGPQDSLAKNIQYF
cdr3_nt: TGTGCCAGCAGTGAAAGGGGACCCCAGGATTCACTAGCCAAAAACATTCAGTACTTC

v_call: TRBV5-5
d_call: NA
clone_size: NA
j_call: TRBJ2-1
cdr3_aa: CASSLKVNEQFF
cdr3_nt: TGTGCCAGCAGCTTGAAAGTGAATGAGCAGTTCTTC

v_call: TRBV7-6
d_call: NA
clone_size: NA
j_call: TRBJ2-1
cdr3_aa: CASSYIDAPAYNEQFF
cdr3_nt: TGTGCCAGCAGCTATATTGACGCACCCGCCTACAATGAGCAGTTCTTC

v_call: TRBV20-1
d_call: TRBD2
clone_size: few
j_call: TRBJ2-2
cdr3_aa: CSARSPGLDAGELFF
cdr3_nt: TGCAGTGCTAGAAGCCCGGGACTAGACGCCGGGGAGCTGTTTTTT

v_call: TRBV10-2
d_call: NA
clone_size: few
j_call: TRBJ1-2
cdr3_aa: CAIRQKGWGPNYGYTF
cdr3_nt: TGCGCCATTCGGCAAAAGGGGTGGGGACCTAACTATGGCTACACCTTC

v_call: TRBV18
d_call: NA
clone_size: NA
j_call: TRBJ2-7
cdr3_aa: CASSPTVGAQYF
cdr3_nt: TGTGCCAGCTCACCGACCGTCGGGGCACAGTACTTC

v_call: TRBV5-5
d_call: NA
clone_size: NA
j_call: TRBJ2-5
cdr3_aa: CASSLGRTTYSQETQYF
cdr3_nt: TGTGCCAGCAGCTTGGGACGTACGACGTACAGCCAAGAGACCCAGTACTTC

v_call: TRBV15
d_call: NA
clone_size: NA
j_call: TRBJ1-1
cdr3_aa: CATSRDSRAKAFF
cdr3_nt: TGTGCCACCAGCAGAGATTCGAGGGCGAAAGCTTTCTTT

v_call: TRBV20-1
d_call: NA
clone_size: few
j_call: TRBJ2-5
cdr3_aa: CSARWTAAETQYF
cdr3_nt: TGCAGTGCCCGGTGGACAGCGGCGGAGACCCAGTACTTC

v_call: TRBV6-1
d_call: NA
clone_size: NA
j_call: TRBJ1-2
cdr3_aa: CASDPVKTAAYGYTF
cdr3_nt: TGTGCCAGCGATCCTGTTAAGACAGCCGCCTATGGCTACACCTTC

v_call: TRBV5-6
d_call: NA
clone_size: many
j_call: TRBJ1-6
cdr3_aa: CASSSSGGLSYNSPLHF
cdr3_nt: TGTGCCAGCAGCTCGTCGGGGGGTCTGTCCTATAATTCACCCCTCCACTTT

v_call: TRBV6-5
d_call: NA
clone_size: few
j_call: TRBJ2-7
cdr3_aa: CASSYSIRMPYEQYF
cdr3_nt: TGTGCCAGCAGTTACTCGATCCGTATGCCCTACGAGCAGTACTTC

v_call: TRBV29-1
d_call: TRBD1
clone_size: many
j_call: TRBJ1-1
cdr3_aa: CSVGPRTGFREAFF
cdr3_nt: TGCAGCGTTGGACCTCGGACAGGCTTCAGGGAAGCTTTCTTT

v_call: TRBV4-1
d_call: TRBD1
clone_size: NA
j_call: TRBJ2-6
cdr3_aa: CASSHGTGAGANVLTF
cdr3_nt: TGCGCCAGCAGCCACGGTACAGGGGCTGGGGCCAACGTCCTGACTTTC

v_call: TRBV20-1
d_call: TRBD1
clone_size: few
j_call: TRBJ2-1
cdr3_aa: CSAPFLDRGLVYNEQFF
cdr3_nt: TGCAGTGCTCCGTTCTTGGACAGGGGGTTGGTCTACAATGAGCAGTTCTTC

v_call: TRBV20-1
d_call: NA
clone_size: few
j_call: TRBJ2-3
cdr3_aa: CSAAGLSSTDTQYF
cdr3_nt: TGCAGTGCTGCGGGTCTTTCGAGCACAGATACGCAGTATTTT

v_call: TRBV20-1
d_call: NA
clone_size: many
j_call: TRBJ2-7
cdr3_aa: CSAPDRLNSWEQYF
cdr3_nt: TGCAGTGCTCCGGACAGACTCAACTCTTGGGAGCAGTACTTC

v_call: TRBV6-6
d_call: NA
clone_size: few
j_call: TRBJ2-7
cdr3_aa: CASSYIRGYEQYF
cdr3_nt: TGTGCCAGCAGTTACATTCGCGGCTACGAGCAGTACTTC

v_call: TRBV7-2
d_call: NA
clone_size: NA
j_call: TRBJ2-7
cdr3_aa: CASSSALTQYF
cdr3_nt: TGTGCCAGCAGCTCGGCACTCACTCAGTACTTC

v_call: TRBV7-8
d_call: NA
clone_size: NA
j_call: TRBJ2-5
cdr3_aa: CASSLAGQVAQYF
cdr3_nt: TGTGCCAGCAGCTTAGCAGGGCAAGTGGCCCAGTACTTC

v_call: TRBV28
d_call: NA
clone_size: NA
j_call: TRBJ1-1
cdr3_aa: CASSIPGRAFF
cdr3_nt: TGTGCCAGCAGTATCCCCGGCAGAGCTTTCTTT

v_call: TRBV7-9
d_call: TRBD1
clone_size: NA
j_call: TRBJ2-5
cdr3_aa: CASSSGQGVGETQYF
cdr3_nt: TGTGCCAGCAGCTCAGGACAGGGGGTGGGCGAGACCCAGTACTTC

v_call: TRBV5-6
d_call: NA
clone_size: NA
j_call: TRBJ1-5
cdr3_aa: CASSFRGTNQPQHF
cdr3_nt: TGTGCCAGCAGCTTCCGGGGGACCAATCAGCCCCAGCATTTT